These T cell receptor beta chains were read from a single sample in a study of blood T cells in healthy people across ages. Via MiXCR, TCRdb re-called the 5' RACE reads, giving one row per CDR3 protein. This sample has 1.8 million or so distinct CDR3 sequences, with roughly two fifths found just once. The sample comprised blood. These receptors were collected from a human donor in good health. The CDR3 runs from the conserved cysteine through the conserved F or W.

j_call	v_call	cdr3_aa
TRBJ2-1	TRBV13	CASSSTIQDNEQFF
TRBJ2-5	TRBV7-2	CASSLVYRETQYF
TRBJ1-5	TRBV6-6	CASSYSAGPSGQPQHF
TRBJ2-4	TRBV5-1	CASSLPRKGRNIQYF
TRBJ2-3	TRBV20-1	CSASWTPRGADTQYF
TRBJ2-5	TRBV4-3	CASSHNPTGGRETQYF
TRBJ2-7	TRBV10-3	CAISELGEQYF
TRBJ2-1	TRBV5-1	CASSLYTSREQFF
TRBJ2-1	TRBV4-2	CASSQDRFLSYNEPFF
TRBJ2-7	TRBV25-1	CASRETGTGDEQYF
TRBJ2-3	TRBV4-2	CASSQEASRDTQYF
TRBJ1-1	TRBV18	CASSYYSRSVGEAFF
TRBJ2-3	TRBV7-9	CASSLGFDTQYF
TRBJ1-6	TRBV10-3	CAIGTGKGSYNSPLHF
TRBJ1-1	TRBV12-3/TRBV12-4	CASSFSAGTMNTEAFF